The 20 T cell receptor beta chains presented below share a single source sample, sequenced in a study of cytomegalovirus exposure and HLA in healthy donors. PCR used 60 Vbeta primers and 13 Jbeta primers. Repertoires were generated with immunoSEQ multiplex PCR, while TCRdb's copy carries only in-frame clones and drops some. The sample records approximately 110,000 clones, about 81% being singletons. The sample comprised PBMCs. These receptors all stem from a woman aged 25 to 39 in good health and CMV-seronegative.

The gene calls are TRBV2 and TRBJ1-5; 9 nucleotides align to TRBD1. Germline CDR1 is SNHLY and CDR2 is FYNNEI. This CDR3 has 15 residues. After removal of 6 bases from V and 6 bases from J, the junction contained 9 bases not matched to a gene. The chain's CDR3 is CASSVGTGLSQPQHF. As DNA, the CDR3 is TGTGCCAGCAGCGTAGGGACAGGGCTTAGTCAGCCCCAGCATTTT.

The rearrangement joins TRBV7-2 to TRBJ2-7, with D perhaps TRBD2 (5 bases). The CDR3 contains 13 residues. V shed 1 base and J shed 3 bases, with 7 bases lying between them. Germline values: CDR1 SGHTA, CDR2 FQGNSA. The DNA for the CDR3 is TGTGCCAGCAGCTTAGTGGAGGTCTACGAGCAGTACTTC. It encodes CASSLVEVYEQYF.

V and J are TRBV6-6 and TRBJ1-1; 8 nucleotides line up with TRBD1. CDR1 and CDR2 from the germline V gene are MNHNY and SVGAGI (reference sequence). CDR3 size: 13 residues. The V and J ends lost 3 bases and 4 bases, in that order; junction bases with no gene match: 1. The chain's CDR3 is CASSYDRGTEAFF. In DNA, the CDR3 is TGTGCCAGCAGTTATGACAGGGGCACTGAAGCTTTCTTT.

As concerns this clone: An end of the junction does not agree with germline; a read error may underlie this. V usage is TRBV5-1 and J usage is TRBJ2-5; TRBD2 is a possible D gene (6 bases). The length of the CDR3 is 14 residues. The V gene's germline CDR1 is SGHRS and CDR2 YFSETQ. As DNA, the CDR3 is TGCGCCAGCAGCTTGGGACTAGGGGAAGAGGCCCAGTACTTC. Translation gives CASSLGLGEEAQYF.

V and J are TRBV5-6 and TRBJ2-7; 8 bases map to TRBD2. Germline loops: CDR1 SGHDT, CDR2 YYEEEE. V lost 0 bases, J lost 1 base, and 3 bases stayed unmatched. The CDR3 extends over 15 amino acids. CDR3 bases: TGTGCCAGCAGCTTGGCGGGACTAGTATCCTACGAGCAGTACTTC. Its protein product is CASSLAGLVSYEQYF.

The V gene is TRBV6-5, the J gene TRBJ2-7; D perhaps matches TRBD2 (6 bases). Deletions cut 2 bases from V and 0 bases from J, with 14 bases between. CDR3 size: 16 residues. The germline V gene encodes CDR1 MNHEY and CDR2 SVGAGI. The CDR3 DNA reads as TGTGCCAGCAGTTACGGGGTCGTGGGAGGCTCCTACGAGCAGTACTTC. It codes for CASSYGVVGGSYEQYF.

This clone has only one observation. CDR3 loop: CASSLVLALGPETQYF. The CDR3, as DNA: TGTGCCAGCAGCTTAGTCCTCGCCCTTGGGCCAGAGACCCAGTACTTC. The chain employs TRBV11-2 and TRBJ2-5; no reliable D call. CDR1 and CDR2 from the germline V gene are SGHAT and FQNNGV. With 1 base removed from V and 4 bases from J, the gap between germline ends came to 16 bases. The CDR3 runs 16 residues.

The genes are TRBV7-9 and TRBJ2-7; 9 bases are a match to TRBD2. The germline CDR1 and CDR2 sequences are SEHNR and FQNEAQ (reference sequence). The CDR3 extends over 14 amino acids. J lost 2 bases, V lost 5 bases, and 4 bases had no gene match. The DNA for the CDR3 is TGTGCCAGCAGCCGGACTAGCGCTCCCTACGAGCAGTACTTC. Translation gives CASSRTSAPYEQYF.

The chain couples TRBV6-5 to TRBJ1-1; D is perhaps TRBD1 (5 bases). The CDR3 has 15 amino acids. V gave up 2 bases and J gave up 1 base, with 11 bases separating them. Germline lookup yields CDR1 MNHEY and CDR2 SVGAGI. CDR3 loop: CASSYRGQANTEAFF. The DNA of the CDR3 is TGTGCCAGCAGTTACAGGGGTCAGGCGAACACTGAAGCTTTCTTT.

This clone was picked up a small number of times. V and J are TRBV7-2 and TRBJ1-1, with 9 bases matching TRBD1. This CDR3 comprises 16 residues. V shed 3 bases and J 4 bases; nucleotides not matched to a gene: 9. CDR1 and CDR2 (germline): SGHTA, FQGNSA. DNA for the CDR3: TGTGCCAGCAGCTTCTTCTCGGGACAGGGCGGCACTGAAGCTTTCTTT. It yields the protein CASSFFSGQGGTEAFF. Filled out from reference TRBV7-2 and TRBJ1-1, the complete variable domain reads GAGVSQSPSNKVTEKGKDVELRCDPISGHTALYWYRQSLGQGLEFLIYFQGNSAPDKSGLPSDRFSAERTGGSVSTLTIQRTQQEDSAVYLCASSFFSGQGGTEAFFGQGTRLTVV.

A few counts support this clone. The chain has TRBV7-9 and TRBJ1-1, with 7 positions matching TRBD1. Germline V gives CDR1 SEHNR, CDR2 FQNEAQ (reference sequence). Trimming removed 4 bases from V and 0 bases from J; junction bases left unmatched: 5. The CDR3 is 15 residues long. The CDR3 nucleotides are TGTGCCAGCAGCTCCTCGACAGGGATGAACACTGAAGCTTTCTTT. This codes for CASSSSTGMNTEAFF.

This chain uses TRBV11-2 with TRBJ1-1, with 7 bases fitting TRBD1. The length of the CDR3 is 19 residues. Trimming at V came to 7 bases and at J to 5 bases, leaving 25 bases not matched to a gene. CDR1 SGHAT and CDR2 FQNNGV come from the germline V gene. CDR3 bases: TGTGCCAGCACCCTTAGCTGGGCGGGACAGAAGATTGGTCTTACTGAAGCTTTCTTT. Amino acid sequence: CASTLSWAGQKIGLTEAFF.

This clone was recorded once. J is TRBJ2-5 and V is TRBV6-5; the match to TRBD2 covers 10 bases. The junction had 4 bases not matched to a gene; V was cut back by 6 bases and J by 0 bases. Germline assignment: CDR1 MNHEY and CDR2 SVGAGI. The CDR3 runs to 15 residues. DNA for the CDR3: TGTGCCAGCAGGGAGCGGGGGGGAAACCAAGAGACCCAGTACTTC. This gives the protein CASRERGGNQETQYF.

The rearrangement links TRBV6-1 to TRBJ1-1, with D perhaps TRBD1 (5 bases). The CDR3 totals 14 residues. V was pared by 1 base and J by 6 bases, with 12 bases between. The germline V gene has CDR1 MNHNS and CDR2 SASEGT. Written as DNA, the CDR3 is TGTGCCAGCAGTGAAGAGGGGCGGCTAGCTGAAGCTTTCTTT. This gives the protein CASSEEGRLAEAFF.

The V call is TRBV13, the J call TRBJ2-1, with D tentatively TRBD2 (5 bases). The CDR3 sequence is 12 residues long. Germline CDR1 is PRHDT and CDR2 is FYEKMQ (reference sequence). The V end was cut by 5 bases, the J end by 10 bases, with 12 bases between. The CDR3 loop reads CASSPWGEEQFF. The CDR3 coding sequence is TGTGCCAGCAGCCCCTGGGGAGAAGAGCAGTTCTTC.

The V and J genes are TRBV30 and TRBJ2-5; D remains unclear. The germline CDR1 and CDR2 sequences are GTSNPN and SVGIG (reference sequence). The length of the CDR3 is 11 residues. Trimming pared 2 bases from V and 4 bases from J, leaving 5 bases between. For the CDR3, the DNA is TGTGCCTGGAGTATGCGAGAGACCCAGTACTTC. Its translation is CAWSMRETQYF.

This clone appeared once. V is TRBV9 and J is TRBJ1-4; 8 bases are a match to TRBD1. The trim removed 4 bases at V and 8 bases at J, leaving 7 bases unmatched. CDR3 length equals 14 residues. Germline CDR1 SGDLS, CDR2 YYNGEE. DNA of the CDR3: TGTGCCAGCAGCCCGGGACAGGTTGGGGAAAAACTGTTTTTT. Its protein is CASSPGQVGEKLFF.

The chain has TRBV5-4 and TRBJ1-1, with 8 bases aligning to TRBD1. Trimming at V came to 4 bases and at J to 5 bases, leaving 7 bases not matched to a gene. This CDR3 contains 14 residues. Germline CDR1 and CDR2: SGHNT and YYREEE (reference sequence). In DNA form, the CDR3 reads TGTGCCAGCAGCCCTCAGGGGGCAAAGACTGAAGCTTTCTTT. This translates into CASSPQGAKTEAFF. The full variable domain, completed using reference TRBV5-4 and TRBJ1-1, is ETGVTQSPTHLIKTRGQQVTLRCSSQSGHNTVSWYQQALGQGPQFIFQYYREEENGRGNFPPRFSGLQFPNYSSELNVNALELDDSALYLCASSPQGAKTEAFFGQGTRLTVV.

The V gene is TRBV6-6, the J gene TRBJ1-1; D unresolved. The CDR3 is 13 amino acids. Per the germline V gene, CDR1 is MNHNY and CDR2 is SVGAGI (reference sequence). Trimming stripped 2 bases from V and 1 base from J, with 5 bases between. CDR3 sequence: CASSYGRNTEAFF. The CDR3 DNA sequence: TGTGCCAGCAGTTACGGGCGGAACACTGAAGCTTTCTTT.

The gene calls are TRBV11-3 and TRBJ1-2; D not resolved. Germline CDR1 reads SGHNT; CDR2 reads YENEEA. V lost 8 bases and J 1 base, leaving 8 bases between the germline ends. The CDR3 is 12 residues long. In DNA form, the CDR3 reads TGTGCCAGCGGCAAAGATAACTATGGCTACACCTTC. Protein sequence: CASGKDNYGYTF.